These 24 T cell receptor beta chains share one sample of origin, sequenced in a study of graft-versus-host responses after intestinal transplantation. Their specific antigens are unknown. Generated by immunoSEQ multiplex PCR, the TCRdb table keeps only in-frame clones and is missing some. This table has 90,000 to 130,000 clones, about 94% appearing once. Material: unstimulated CD8+ T cells sorted from spleen or lymph node cells, obtained before intestinal transplant. The source is a human donor who received an intestinal transplant.

The V gene is TRBV13, the J gene TRBJ2-7; D possibly uses TRBD1 or TRBD2 (5 bases each). Germline CDR1 is PRHDT and CDR2 is FYEKMQ (reference sequence). V was shortened by 5 bases and J by 6 bases, with 8 bases between the two germline ends. This CDR3 contains 11 residues. The CDR3 sequence: CASSTRGEQYF. CDR3 DNA sequence: TGTGCCAGCAGCACTAGGGGCGAGCAGTACTTC.

This clone occurred a few times. V and J are TRBV10-3 and TRBJ1-2, with 8 nucleotides matching TRBD1. The CDR3 consists of 17 residues. Germline V gene data show CDR1 as ENHRY and CDR2 as SYGVKD. Trimming removed 0 bases from V and 3 bases from J; junction bases left unmatched: 9. CDR3 loop: CAISESAGGALDYGYTF. The CDR3 DNA reads as TGTGCCATCAGTGAGTCCGCAGGGGGCGCCTTAGACTATGGCTACACCTTC.

The chain is built from TRBV14 and TRBJ2-1; D remains unclear. V lost 1 base to trimming and J lost 4 bases, with 8 bases between them. This CDR3 has 14 amino acids. CDR1 and CDR2 (germline): SGHDN, FVKESK. CDR3 sequence: CASSQVQLYNEQFF. The CDR3 region has the DNA TGTGCCAGCAGCCAAGTGCAGCTTTACAATGAGCAGTTCTTC.

The V and J genes are TRBV18 and TRBJ2-7; the D gene is possibly TRBD1 (5 bases). The CDR3 contains 13 residues. With 3 bases removed from V and 6 bases from J, the gap between germline ends came to 12 bases. The germline V gene encodes CDR1 KGHSH and CDR2 LQKENI. CDR3 in DNA: TGTGCCAGCTCACCGATTACAGGTTCCGAGCAGTACTTC. Protein: CASSPITGSEQYF. Using reference TRBV18 and TRBJ2-7 for the parts outside the CDR3, the full variable domain is NAGVMQNPRHLVRRRGQEARLRCSPMKGHSHVYWYRQLPEEGLKFMVYLQKENIIDESGMPKERFSAEFPKEGPSILRIQQVVRGDSAAYFCASSPITGSEQYFGPGTRLTVT.

The gene calls are TRBV7-9 and TRBJ1-5, with TRBD1 identical over 9 bases. The length of the CDR3 is 17 residues. Germline CDR1 SEHNR, CDR2 FQNEAQ (reference sequence). With V trimmed by 0 bases and J by 7 bases, 10 bases remained unmatched. Written as DNA, the CDR3 is TGTGCCAGCAGCTTAGCGCTTCGGACAGGGGAAGTGCAGCCCCAGCATTTT. Translation gives CASSLALRTGEVQPQHF.

This clone has only one observation. This rearrangement joins TRBV6-5 to TRBJ2-7; no firm D call. V lost 0 bases and J lost 3, with 15 bases in between. Looked up from germline, CDR1 is MNHEY and CDR2 is SVGAGI. CDR3 size: 16 residues. The CDR3 DNA reads as TGTGCCAGCAGTTACTCGGTGTTTGCGGAACACTACGAGCAGTACTTC. It translates to CASSYSVFAEHYEQYF.

The V and J genes are TRBV27 and TRBJ2-7, with D perhaps TRBD1 (6 bases). The germline V gene encodes CDR1 MNHEY and CDR2 SMNVEV (reference sequence). This CDR3 has 14 residues. Trimming pared 4 bases from V and 3 bases from J, leaving 13 bases between. The CDR3 here is CASSSDPGVYEQYF. In nucleotides, the CDR3 is TGTGCCAGCAGTTCGGACCCAGGGGTCTACGAGCAGTACTTC.

The chain links TRBV6-5 to TRBJ2-1; possible D gene TRBD1, 6 bases. CDR1 and CDR2 from the germline V gene are MNHEY and SVGAGI. CDR3 length: 13 residues. The V gene lost 5 bases and the J gene lost 15 bases, with 20 bases spanning the gap. The CDR3 sequence: CASSQKDSPARFF. The CDR3 DNA follows: TGTGCCAGCAGTCAAAAGGACAGTCCGGCACGGTTCTTC.

The rearrangement joins TRBV7-8 to TRBJ2-3; D is ambiguous. V lost 2 bases and J lost 2, with 17 bases in between. The CDR3 sequence is 17 residues long. Germline CDR1 and CDR2: SGHVS and FQNEAQ. CDR3 sequence reads: CASSLQFTAEPTDTQYF. The CDR3 DNA reads TGTGCCAGCAGCTTACAATTTACGGCAGAACCCACAGATACGCAGTATTTT.

The chain uses TRBV5-4 and TRBJ2-7; TRBD2 matches 8 bases. This CDR3 spans 15 amino acids. The junction had 6 bases not matched to a gene; V was cut back by 3 bases and J by 1 base. CDR1 is SGHNT and CDR2 is YYREEE in the germline V gene (reference sequence). The DNA of the CDR3 is TGTGCCAGCAGCTCGCGCACTAGCGGATCCTACGAGCAGTACTTC. Translated: CASSSRTSGSYEQYF.

The V and J genes are TRBV19 and TRBJ1-2; the match to TRBD1 covers 8 bases. Germline V lookup: CDR1 LNHDA, CDR2 SQIVND (reference sequence). The CDR3 covers 15 residues. With 4 bases clipped from V and 4 bases from J, the junction kept 8 bases outside the gene matches. CDR3 amino acids: CASSNPTGAIYGYTF. Here the CDR3 DNA reads TGTGCCAGTAGTAACCCGACAGGGGCGATCTATGGCTACACCTTC.

This rearrangement joins TRBV27 to TRBJ1-3; D unresolved. This CDR3 contains 15 residues. Looked up from germline, CDR1 is MNHEY and CDR2 is SMNVEV (reference sequence). V lost 0 bases and J lost 4, with 10 bases in between. The CDR3 coding sequence is TGTGCCAGCAGTTTATCTCTGTGGTTCGGAAACACCATATATTTT. Its protein product is CASSLSLWFGNTIYF.

This chain links TRBV28 with TRBJ2-2; D is unresolved. V shed 1 base and J shed 13 bases, with 13 bases lying between them. The CDR3 runs to 13 residues. Germline loops: CDR1 MDHEN, CDR2 SYDVKM. The CDR3, as DNA: TGTGCCAGCAGTTTATCCATGGCTACATGGCTGTTTTTT. Protein product: CASSLSMATWLFF.

J is TRBJ2-7 and V is TRBV27; D is tentatively TRBD1 or TRBD2 (5 bases each). V was pared by 6 bases and J by 0 bases, with 12 bases between. CDR3 size: 14 residues. Per germline, CDR1 MNHEY and CDR2 SMNVEV (reference sequence). The CDR3 DNA sequence: TGTGCCAGCAGCCGGGACGCGAGCTCCTACGAGCAGTACTTC. This translates into CASSRDASSYEQYF.

In DNA, the CDR3 is TGTGCCAGTAGTCCCTCCGGGGGCAGCACAGATACGCAGTATTTT. Translation: CASSPSGGSTDTQYF. The chain joins TRBV19 to TRBJ2-3, with D perhaps assigned TRBD1 or TRBD2 (6 bases each). CDR1 is LNHDA and CDR2 is SQIVND in the germline V gene (reference sequence). The V end was cut by 5 bases, the J end by 0 bases, with 12 bases between. The CDR3 extends over 15 amino acids.

The chain couples TRBV6-6 to TRBJ2-2, with 8 bases fitting TRBD1. This CDR3 spans 15 amino acids. The ends lost 6 bases at V and 3 bases at J; junction bases unmatched: 6. Germline loops: CDR1 MNHNY, CDR2 SVGAGI (reference sequence). The CDR3 sequence: CASRVRGPHTGELFF. CDR3 in DNA: TGTGCCAGCAGGGTCAGGGGGCCACACACCGGGGAGCTGTTTTTT.

The chain combines TRBV9 with TRBJ2-1, with D possibly TRBD1 on 6 matching bases. Per the germline V gene, CDR1 is SGDLS and CDR2 is YYNGEE. The CDR3 extends over 15 amino acids. Trimming left V 0 bases short and J 9 bases short, with 16 bases between. The CDR3 DNA sequence: TGTGCCAGCAGCGTAGGTCGGGCAGGGGATGGTGAGCAGTTCTTC. Translation gives CASSVGRAGDGEQFF.

J is TRBJ2-1 and V is TRBV6-1; possibly TRBD1 or TRBD2 for D (6 bases each). Germline loops: CDR1 MNHNS, CDR2 SASEGT. The CDR3 is made up of 17 amino acids. V lost 0 bases to trimming and J lost 0 bases, with 12 bases between them. In nucleotides, the CDR3 is TGTGCCAGCAGTGAAGCGGGGGGCCCGGGCTCCTACAATGAGCAGTTCTTC. It specifies CASSEAGGPGSYNEQFF.

The rearrangement links TRBV27 to TRBJ2-1; TRBD2 matches 8 bases. Germline V gene data show CDR1 as MNHEY and CDR2 as SMNVEV (reference sequence). Trimming at V came to 5 bases and at J to 3 bases, leaving 3 bases not matched to a gene. The CDR3 loop spans 14 amino acids. The CDR3 region has the DNA TGTGCCAGCAGTATTAGCGGGAACTACAATGAGCAGTTCTTC. Its translation: CASSISGNYNEQFF.

The chain carries TRBV15 and TRBJ2-1; no definite D call. Trimming took off 1 base at V and 10 bases at J, with 8 bases between the two ends. CDR1 and CDR2 (germline): LNHNV, YYDKDF (reference sequence). This CDR3 contains 12 residues. The CDR3 spells CATSRGGPEQFF. DNA of the CDR3: TGTGCCACCAGCAGAGGCGGTCCCGAGCAGTTCTTC.

The genes are TRBV30 and TRBJ2-1, with 11 bases aligning to TRBD2. Trimming at V came to 2 bases and at J to 0 bases, leaving 6 bases not matched to a gene. This CDR3 spans 17 amino acids. Per the germline V gene, CDR1 is GTSNPN and CDR2 is SVGIG (reference sequence). CDR3 loop: CAWSKLAGVSSYNEQFF. The CDR3 DNA reads TGTGCCTGGAGTAAACTAGCGGGAGTAAGCTCCTACAATGAGCAGTTCTTC.

The chain carries TRBV30 and TRBJ2-1; possibly TRBD1 for D (5 bases). The CDR3 loop spans 13 amino acids. V was cut by 2 bases and J by 8 bases, with 13 bases left in between. The germline CDR1 and CDR2 sequences are GTSNPN and SVGIG (reference sequence). CDR3 sequence reads: CAWSTAIGDEQFF. For the CDR3, the DNA is TGTGCCTGGAGTACGGCGATAGGGGATGAGCAGTTCTTC.

This sequence joins TRBV14 and TRBJ1-1; 10 nucleotides align to TRBD1. Per the germline V gene, CDR1 is SGHDN and CDR2 is FVKESK. The CDR3 is made up of 16 amino acids. The trim removed 2 bases at V and 1 base at J, leaving 4 bases unmatched. This chain's CDR3 is CASSQKGQGPNTEAFF. CDR3 coding DNA: TGTGCCAGCAGCCAAAAGGGACAGGGGCCGAACACTGAAGCTTTCTTT.

This sequence joins TRBV5-4 and TRBJ1-2, with a weak D call TRBD1 (6 bases). Trimming removed 3 bases at V and 8 bases at J, with 11 bases between. The CDR3 is 12 residues long. Germline CDR1 and CDR2: SGHNT and YYREEE (reference sequence). DNA for the CDR3: TGTGCCAGCAGCTCCACAGGGACGGGCTACACCTTC. Translated, it gives CASSSTGTGYTF.